This entry features one TCR beta chain sequence. The antigen is undetermined. This sample was included in a study of shared clonotypes between healthy human individuals. Study-level findings and limits: The sole specimen, blood, was sampled, and tissue repertoires likely differ.

The ends lost 7 bases at V and 13 bases at J; junction bases unmatched: 21. The CDR3 extends over 16 amino acids. Germline V gene lookup returns CDR1 MDHEN and CDR2 SYDVKM. At deep level, the assay was performed. On sorted subsets, replicate PCRs used approximately 190 ng DNA, or about 33,000 T cell genomes. TCRdb's copy holds only in-frame clones and misses some; the assay was immunoSEQ multiplex PCR. The sample holds a few million clones, 85% to 95% seen once. The chain is built from TRBV28 and TRBJ1-1, with 10 bases that match TRBD1. This TCR came from a man younger than 35 in good health. Some clones in this sample may be carry-over from other donors' samples. Sequenced input: naive CD4+ T cells from PBMCs. The subset denotes: CD45RA+ positively selected. The CDR3 nucleotides are TGTGCCAGCATACGAATACCGCCGACAGGGGGCTCTGCGGTTTTCTTT. Translated, it gives CASIRIPPTGGSAVFF.